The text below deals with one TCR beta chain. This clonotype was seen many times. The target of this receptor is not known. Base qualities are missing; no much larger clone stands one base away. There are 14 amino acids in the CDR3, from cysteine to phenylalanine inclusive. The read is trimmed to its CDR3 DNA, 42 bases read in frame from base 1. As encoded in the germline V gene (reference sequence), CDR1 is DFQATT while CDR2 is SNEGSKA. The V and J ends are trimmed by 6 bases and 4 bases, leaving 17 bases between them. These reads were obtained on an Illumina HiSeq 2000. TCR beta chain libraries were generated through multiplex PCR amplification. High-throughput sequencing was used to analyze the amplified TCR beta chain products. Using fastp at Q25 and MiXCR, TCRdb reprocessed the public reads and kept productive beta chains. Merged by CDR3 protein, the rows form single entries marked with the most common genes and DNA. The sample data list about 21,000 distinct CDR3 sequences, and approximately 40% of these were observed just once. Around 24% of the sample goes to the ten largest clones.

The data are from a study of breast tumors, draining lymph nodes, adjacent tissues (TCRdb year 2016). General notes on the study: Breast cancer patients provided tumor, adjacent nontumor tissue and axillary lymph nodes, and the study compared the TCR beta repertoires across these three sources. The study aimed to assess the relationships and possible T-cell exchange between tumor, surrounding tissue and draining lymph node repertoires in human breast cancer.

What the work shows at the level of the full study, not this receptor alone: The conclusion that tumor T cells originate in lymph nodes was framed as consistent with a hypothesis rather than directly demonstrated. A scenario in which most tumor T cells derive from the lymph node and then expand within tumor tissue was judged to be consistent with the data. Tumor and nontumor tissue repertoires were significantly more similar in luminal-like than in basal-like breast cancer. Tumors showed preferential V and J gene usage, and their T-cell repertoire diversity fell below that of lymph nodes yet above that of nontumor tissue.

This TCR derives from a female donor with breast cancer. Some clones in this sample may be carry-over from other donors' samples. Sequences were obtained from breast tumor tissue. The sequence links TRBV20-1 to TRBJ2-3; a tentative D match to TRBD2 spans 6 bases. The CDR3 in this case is CSANGAGTSDTQYF. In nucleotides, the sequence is TGCAGTGCCAATGGGGCGGGGACTTCAGATACGCAGTATTTT.